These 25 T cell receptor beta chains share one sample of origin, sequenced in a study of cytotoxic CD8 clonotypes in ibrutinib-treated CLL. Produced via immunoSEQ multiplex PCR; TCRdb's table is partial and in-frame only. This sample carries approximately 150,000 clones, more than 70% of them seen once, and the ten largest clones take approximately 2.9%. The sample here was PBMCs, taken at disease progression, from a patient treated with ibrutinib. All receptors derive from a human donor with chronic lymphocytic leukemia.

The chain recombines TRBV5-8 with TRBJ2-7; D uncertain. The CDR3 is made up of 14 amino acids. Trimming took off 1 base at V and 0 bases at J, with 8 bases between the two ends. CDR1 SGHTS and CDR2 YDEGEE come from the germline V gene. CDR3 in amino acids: CASSLMTSSYEQYF. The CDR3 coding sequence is TGTGCCAGCAGCTTGATGACCAGCTCCTACGAGCAGTACTTC.

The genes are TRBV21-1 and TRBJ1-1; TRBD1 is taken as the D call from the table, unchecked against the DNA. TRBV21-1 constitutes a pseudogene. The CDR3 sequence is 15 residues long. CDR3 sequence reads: CASSLRDRGKTEAFF. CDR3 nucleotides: TGTGCCAGCAGCCTACGGGACAGGGGAAAGACTGAAGCTTTCTTT.

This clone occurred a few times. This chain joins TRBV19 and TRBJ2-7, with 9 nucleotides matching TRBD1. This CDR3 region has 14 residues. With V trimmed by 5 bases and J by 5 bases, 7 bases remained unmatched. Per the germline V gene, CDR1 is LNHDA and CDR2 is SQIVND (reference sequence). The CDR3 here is CASSLTRTGDEQYF. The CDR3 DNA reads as TGTGCCAGTAGTTTGACCCGGACAGGGGACGAGCAGTACTTC.

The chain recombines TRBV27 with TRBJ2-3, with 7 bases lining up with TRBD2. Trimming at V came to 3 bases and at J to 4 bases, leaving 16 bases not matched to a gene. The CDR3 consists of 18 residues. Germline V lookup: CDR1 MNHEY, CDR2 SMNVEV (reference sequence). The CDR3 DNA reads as TGTGCCAGCAGTTTGAGACGGGAGAGGCGGGAGCGTCCAGATACGCAGTATTTT. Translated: CASSLRRERRERPDTQYF.

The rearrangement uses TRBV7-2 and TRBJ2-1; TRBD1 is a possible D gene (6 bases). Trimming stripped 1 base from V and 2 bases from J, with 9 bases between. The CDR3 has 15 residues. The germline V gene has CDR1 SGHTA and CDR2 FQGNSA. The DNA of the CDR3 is TGTGCCAGCAGCTTAGTACAGGGAGCCTACAATGAGCAGTTCTTC. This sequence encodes CASSLVQGAYNEQFF.

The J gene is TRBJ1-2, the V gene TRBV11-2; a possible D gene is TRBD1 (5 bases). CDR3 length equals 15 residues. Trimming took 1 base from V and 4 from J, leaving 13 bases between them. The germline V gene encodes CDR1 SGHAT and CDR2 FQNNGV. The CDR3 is CASSLGPGEGYGYTF. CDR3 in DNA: TGTGCCAGCAGCTTAGGTCCGGGGGAAGGCTATGGCTACACCTTC.

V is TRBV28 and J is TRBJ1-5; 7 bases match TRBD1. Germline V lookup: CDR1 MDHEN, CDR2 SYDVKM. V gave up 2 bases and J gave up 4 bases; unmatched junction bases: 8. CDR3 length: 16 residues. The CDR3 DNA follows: TGTGCCAGCAGTTTAACAGGGGCCGTACCTAATCAGCCCCAGCATTTT. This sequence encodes CASSLTGAVPNQPQHF.

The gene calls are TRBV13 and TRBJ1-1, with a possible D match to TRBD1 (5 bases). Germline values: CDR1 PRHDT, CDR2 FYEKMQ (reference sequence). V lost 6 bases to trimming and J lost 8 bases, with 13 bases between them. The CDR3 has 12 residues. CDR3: CASSSTGTEAFF. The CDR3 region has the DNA TGTGCCAGCAGTTCGACCGGGACCGAAGCTTTCTTT.

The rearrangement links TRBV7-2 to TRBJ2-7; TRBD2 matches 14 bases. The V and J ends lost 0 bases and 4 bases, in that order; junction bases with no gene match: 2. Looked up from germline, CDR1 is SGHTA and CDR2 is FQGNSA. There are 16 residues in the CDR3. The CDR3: CASSLAGTSGSYEQYF. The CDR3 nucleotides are TGTGCCAGCAGCTTAGCGGGGACTAGCGGGAGTTACGAGCAGTACTTC.

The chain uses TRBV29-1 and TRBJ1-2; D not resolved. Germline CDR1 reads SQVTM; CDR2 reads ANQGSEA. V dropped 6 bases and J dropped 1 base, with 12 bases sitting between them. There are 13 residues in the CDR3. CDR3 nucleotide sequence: TGCAGCGTCGACCCCTCCTTTAACTATGGCTACACCTTC. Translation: CSVDPSFNYGYTF.

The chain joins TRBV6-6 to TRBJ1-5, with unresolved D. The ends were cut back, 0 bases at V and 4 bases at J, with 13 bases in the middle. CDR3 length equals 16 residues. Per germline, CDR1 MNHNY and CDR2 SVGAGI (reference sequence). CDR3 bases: TGTGCCAGCAGTTACTCCCCGGGAGCTAAGAATCAGCCCCAGCATTTT. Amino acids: CASSYSPGAKNQPQHF.

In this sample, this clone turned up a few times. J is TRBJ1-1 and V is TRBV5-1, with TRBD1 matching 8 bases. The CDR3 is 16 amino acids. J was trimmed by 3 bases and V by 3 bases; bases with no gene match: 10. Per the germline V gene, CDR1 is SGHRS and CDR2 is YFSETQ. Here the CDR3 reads CASSSTGGEMHTEAFF. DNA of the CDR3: TGCGCCAGCAGCTCCACAGGGGGGGAAATGCACACTGAAGCTTTCTTT.

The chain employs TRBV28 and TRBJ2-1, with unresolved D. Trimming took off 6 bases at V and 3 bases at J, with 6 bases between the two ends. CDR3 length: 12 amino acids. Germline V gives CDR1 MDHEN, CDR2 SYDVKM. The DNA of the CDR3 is TGTGCCAGCAGCCTATACTACAATGAGCAGTTCTTC. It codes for CASSLYYNEQFF.

The CDR3: CASSLVGRVSNTEAFF. The DNA for the CDR3 is TGCGCCAGCAGCTTGGTAGGGCGGGTGTCGAACACTGAAGCTTTCTTT. The rearrangement uses TRBV5-1 and TRBJ1-1; no definite D call. The CDR3 has 16 amino acids. Germline V gene data show CDR1 as SGHRS and CDR2 as YFSETQ. The ends were cut back, 0 bases at V and 1 base at J, with 13 bases in the middle.

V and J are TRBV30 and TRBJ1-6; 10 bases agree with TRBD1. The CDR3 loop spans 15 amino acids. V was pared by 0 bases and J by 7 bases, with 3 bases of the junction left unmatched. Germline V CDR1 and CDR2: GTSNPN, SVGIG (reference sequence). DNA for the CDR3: TGTGCCTGGAGTGTGGACAGGGGGTGGAATTCACCCCTCCACTTT. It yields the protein CAWSVDRGWNSPLHF.

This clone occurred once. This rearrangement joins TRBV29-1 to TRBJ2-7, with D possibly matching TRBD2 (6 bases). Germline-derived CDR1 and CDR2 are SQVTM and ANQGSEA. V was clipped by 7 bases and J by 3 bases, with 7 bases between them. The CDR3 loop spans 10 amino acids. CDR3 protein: CSAGDYEQYF. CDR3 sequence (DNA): TGCAGCGCGGGGGACTACGAGCAGTACTTC.

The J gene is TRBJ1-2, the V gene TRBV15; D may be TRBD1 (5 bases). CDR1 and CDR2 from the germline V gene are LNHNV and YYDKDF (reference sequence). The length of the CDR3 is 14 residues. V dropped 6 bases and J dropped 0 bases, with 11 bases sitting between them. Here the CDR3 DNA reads TGTGCCACCAGGAGCCGACAGCCTAACTATGGCTACACCTTC. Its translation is CATRSRQPNYGYTF.

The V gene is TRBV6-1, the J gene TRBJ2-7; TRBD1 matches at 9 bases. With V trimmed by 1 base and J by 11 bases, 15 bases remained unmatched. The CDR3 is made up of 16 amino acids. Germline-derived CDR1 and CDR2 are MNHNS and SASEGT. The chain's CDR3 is CASSEGFDRGKTSKYF. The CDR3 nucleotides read TGTGCCAGCAGTGAAGGGTTCGACAGGGGGAAGACGAGCAAGTACTTC.

CDR3 protein: CASSSTQTGARNQPQHF. CDR3 bases: TGTGCCAGCAGCTCAACCCAAACAGGGGCCCGGAATCAGCCCCAGCATTTT. The V and J genes are TRBV5-8 and TRBJ1-5; TRBD1 matches at 7 bases. The CDR3 is 17 amino acids. The germline CDR1 and CDR2 sequences are SGHTS and YDEGEE. The J segment lost 4 bases and the V segment lost 3 bases, leaving 13 bases of the junction unmatched.

Here the CDR3 DNA reads TGTGCCAGCAGCTTAACCCGAGAGACCCAGTACTTC. This translates into CASSLTRETQYF. V gene TRBV11-3 combines with J gene TRBJ2-5; unclear D gene. The CDR3 is 12 residues long. CDR1 is SGHNT, CDR2 YENEEA, per germline. Trimming removed 2 bases at V and 4 bases at J, with 5 bases between.

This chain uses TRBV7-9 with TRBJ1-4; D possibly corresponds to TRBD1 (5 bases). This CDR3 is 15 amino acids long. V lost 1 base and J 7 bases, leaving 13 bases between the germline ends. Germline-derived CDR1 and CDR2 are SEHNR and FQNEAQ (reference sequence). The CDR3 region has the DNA TGTGCCAGCAGCTTAGTTTCCGGGGCGGGTGAAAAACTGTTTTTT. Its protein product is CASSLVSGAGEKLFF.

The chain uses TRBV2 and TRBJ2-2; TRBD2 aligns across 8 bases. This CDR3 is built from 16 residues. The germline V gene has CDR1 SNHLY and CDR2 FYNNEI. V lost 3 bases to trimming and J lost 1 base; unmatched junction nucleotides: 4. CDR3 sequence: CASSDRAGVNTGELFF. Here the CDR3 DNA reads TGTGCCAGCAGTGACCGAGCGGGAGTGAACACCGGGGAGCTGTTTTTT.

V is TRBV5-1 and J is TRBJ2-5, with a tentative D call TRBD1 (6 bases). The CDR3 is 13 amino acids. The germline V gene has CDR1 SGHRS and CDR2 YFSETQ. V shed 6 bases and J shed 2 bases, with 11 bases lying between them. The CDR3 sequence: CASKEGVQETQYF. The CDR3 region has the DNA TGCGCCAGCAAAGAGGGGGTTCAAGAGACCCAGTACTTC.

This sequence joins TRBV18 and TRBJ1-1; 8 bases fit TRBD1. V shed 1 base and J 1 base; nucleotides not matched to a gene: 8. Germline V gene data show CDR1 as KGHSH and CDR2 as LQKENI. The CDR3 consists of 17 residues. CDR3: CASSPRPGQATNTEAFF. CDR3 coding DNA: TGTGCCAGCTCACCACGACCGGGACAGGCTACGAACACTGAAGCTTTCTTT.

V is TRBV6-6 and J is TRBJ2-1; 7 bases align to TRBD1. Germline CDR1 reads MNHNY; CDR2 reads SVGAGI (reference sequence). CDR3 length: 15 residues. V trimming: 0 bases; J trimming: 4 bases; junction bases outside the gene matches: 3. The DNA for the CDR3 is TGTGCCAGCAGTTACTCGGCGACAGGGTACAATGAGCAGTTCTTC. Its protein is CASSYSATGYNEQFF.